The entry below describes one T cell receptor beta chain. The antigen is undetermined. These data are taken from a study of OX40 agonist ivuxolimab in advanced cancers. Study at large: Ivuxolimab is an agonistic anti-OX40 (CD134) antibody, and patients were treated with it. Three patients, one with hepatocellular carcinoma and two with cutaneous melanoma, responded partially. At doses from 0.01 to 10 mg/kg, patients were given intravenous ivuxolimab every 2 weeks. Points from the study as a whole: At 0.1 to 3.0 mg/kg, clonal expansion of CD4+ and CD8+ blood T cells had occurred by week 6.

Sequenced by immunoSEQ multiplex PCR; TCRdb stores in-frame clones only, minus some. The sample includes about 55,000 clones, around 77% of them seen just once. The CDR3 totals 17 residues. The germline CDR1 and CDR2 sequences are SEHNR and FQNEAQ (reference sequence). J was trimmed by 1 base and V by 1 base; bases with no gene match: 7. Sample: CD4+ or CD8+ T cells sorted from blood, taken in a trial of the OX40 agonist ivuxolimab. This receptor was identified in an adult with an advanced solid tumor such as melanoma, head and neck, liver or kidney cancer. The V and J genes are TRBV7-9 and TRBJ1-5; 7 bases are shared with TRBD1. The CDR3 region has the DNA TGTGCCAGCAGCTTAGGGGACAGCGGCTTAAGCAATCAGCCCCAGCATTTT. Protein product: CASSLGDSGLSNQPQHF.